The source of this TCR beta chain is a study of graft-versus-host responses after intestinal transplantation. In the case of this clone: Its antigen is not known.

This CDR3 comprises 15 residues. CDR1 and CDR2 (germline): MNHEY, SVGAGI. Trimming pared 6 bases from V and 4 bases from J, leaving 16 bases between. Clones were read by immunoSEQ multiplex PCR, and TCRdb kept only the in-frame ones, dropping some. The repertoire holds some 79,000 clones, with around nine tenths as singletons. The sequence was obtained from a human donor who received an intestinal transplant. Sample: unstimulated CD4+ T cells sorted from spleen or lymph node cells, taken before intestinal transplant. This rearrangement joins TRBV6-5 to TRBJ2-4; unclear D gene. CDR3 nucleotides: TGTGCCAGCAGCCTCGACTCCTTCTCTAAAAACATTCAGTACTTC. It yields the protein CASSLDSFSKNIQYF.